In its sample, the clone carrying this T cell receptor (beta chain) was seen many times. Antigen: not known. The germline gives CDR1 SGHTA, CDR2 FQGTGA. This CDR3 is 14 amino acids long. Trimming shortened V by 4 bases and J by 3 bases, and 12 bases separated the two germline ends. This sample is drawn from a study of T cells after yellow fever vaccination. The study, taken as a whole, reports: Secondary responses were weaker yet peaked faster, day 5 versus 15. Overlap between CD4 and CD8 compartments was detected for a small share of clonotypes. Reappearance after the booster was observed for most primary-vaccination clones (roughly 97% CD4, over 70% CD8).

The authors made TCR cDNA by 5'RACE template switching, adding a universal primer site and UMIs. TCRdb re-called the 5' RACE reads with MiXCR, one entry per CDR3 protein. The sample holds about 320,000 distinct CDR3 sequences, approximately 4% seen once. The rearrangement joins TRBV7-3 to TRBJ2-5; D is uncertain. Sample: PBMCs, taken 15 days after the yellow fever booster vaccination. The sequence was obtained from a young man who received the YFV17D yellow fever vaccine. The CDR3 reads CASSSSGDEETQYF. CDR3 nucleotides: TGTGCCAGCAGCTCTTCAGGCGACGAAGAGACCCAGTACTTC. The variable domain in full, with the rest retrieved from reference TRBV7-3 and TRBJ2-5, is GAGVSQTPSNKVTEKGKYVELRCDPISGHTALYWYRQSLGQGPEFLIYFQGTGAADDSGLPNDRFFAVRPEGSVSTLKIQRTERGDSAVYLCASSSSGDEETQYFGPGTRLLVL.